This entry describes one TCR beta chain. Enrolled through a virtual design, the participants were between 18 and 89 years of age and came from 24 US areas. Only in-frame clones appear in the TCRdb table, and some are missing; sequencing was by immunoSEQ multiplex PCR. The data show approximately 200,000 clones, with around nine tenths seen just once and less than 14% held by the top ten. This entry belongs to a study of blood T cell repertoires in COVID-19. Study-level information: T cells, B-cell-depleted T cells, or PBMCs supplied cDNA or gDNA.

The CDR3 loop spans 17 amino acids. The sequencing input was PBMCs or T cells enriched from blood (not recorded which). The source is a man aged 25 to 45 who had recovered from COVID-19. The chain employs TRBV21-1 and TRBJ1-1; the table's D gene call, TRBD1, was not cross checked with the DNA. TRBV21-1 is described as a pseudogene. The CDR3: CASSKDRRRTPNTEAFF. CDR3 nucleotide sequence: TGTGCCAGCAGCAAAGACAGGCGGCGTACACCGAACACTGAAGCTTTCTTT.